The 17 T cell receptor beta chains listed next were all sequenced from one sample in a study of blood T cells in healthy people across ages (dated by TCRdb to about 2015). Library preparation used 5' RACE. Instrument on record: Illumina HiSeq 2500. A second 7 to 11 cycle PCR used a sample-barcoded 5' primer and a J-beta primer mix. TCRdb reprocessing: public reads trimmed at Q25 with fastp, clones called with MiXCR, in-frame beta chains kept. Merged by CDR3 protein, the rows form single entries marked with the most common genes and DNA. The sample table shows roughly 800,000 distinct CDR3 sequences, and roughly 25% are seen once. The ten largest clonotypes hold under 4.5% of the sample. These data also featured in a second study, about T cells of mothers and their children.

The sequenced sample was blood. These receptors were taken from a boy aged 5 to 17 in good health.

This clonotype has only a few counts. The chain has TRBV6-1 and TRBJ2-7, with 9 positions matching TRBD1. CDR1 and CDR2 (germline): MNHNS, SASEGT. CDR3 size: 16 residues. After removal of 3 bases from V and 3 bases from J, the junction contained 9 bases not matched to a gene. DNA of the CDR3: TGTGCCAGCAGTGACGTCTCTACGACAGGGGGCTACGAGCAGTACTTC. It encodes CASSDVSTTGGYEQYF.

This clonotype has only a few counts. The rearrangement links TRBV4-3 to TRBJ2-7; 9 nucleotides match TRBD1. This CDR3 contains 15 residues. The junction had 4 bases not matched to a gene; V was cut back by 0 bases and J by 4 bases. Germline V CDR1 and CDR2: LGHNA, YSLEER. The CDR3 coding sequence is TGCGCCAGCAGCCAAGAAGGAGGGACAGGGTACGAGCAGTACTTC. Protein sequence: CASSQEGGTGYEQYF.

The CDR3 DNA sequence: TGTGCCACCAGCCGGACAAGGTCCTACGAGCAGTACTTC. It codes for CATSRTRSYEQYF. This sequence joins TRBV15 and TRBJ2-5; possible D gene TRBD1, 5 bases. The DNA end is a closer match to TRBJ2-7, so the J assignment may be wrong. The CDR3 contains 13 residues. The germline CDR1 and CDR2 sequences are LNHNV and YYDKDF (reference sequence).

As to this clonotype: An end of the junction differs from the germline gene, which may be a read error. The chain recombines TRBV9 with TRBJ2-3; 11 nucleotides line up with TRBD2. Germline CDR1 and CDR2: SGDLS and YYNGEE. The length of the CDR3 is 15 residues. The CDR3 region is CASSVLAGESDTQYF. As DNA, the CDR3 is TGTGCCAGTAGCGTACTAGCGGGAGAATCGGATACGCAGTATTTT.

This clonotype appeared a few times. In DNA form, the CDR3 reads TGTGCCAGCAGCAAGACCCCGGGGGCGACCCAAGAGACCCAGTACTTC. This encodes CASSKTPGATQETQYF. The chain recombines TRBV7-9 with TRBJ2-5; D is tentatively TRBD1 or TRBD2 (6 bases each). V was pared by 5 bases and J by 1 base, with 17 bases between. The CDR3 runs 16 residues. Germline V gene sequence: CDR1 SEHNR, CDR2 FQNEAQ (reference sequence).

The chain has TRBV7-9 and TRBJ2-3; TRBD2 is a possible D gene (6 bases). The germline V and J ends were trimmed by 5 bases and 4 bases, with 10 bases remaining between them. CDR3 length: 13 residues. CDR1 is SEHNR, CDR2 FQNEAQ, per germline (reference sequence). CDR3 region: CASSAVAADTQYF. The CDR3, as DNA: TGTGCCAGCAGCGCCGTAGCGGCAGATACGCAGTATTTT.

In its sample, this clonotype was seen a few times. The chain recombines TRBV12-3 or TRBV12-4 with TRBJ2-1; 12 nucleotides align to TRBD2. V lost 5 bases, J lost 10 bases, and 9 bases stayed unmatched. The length of the CDR3 is 15 residues. CDR3 protein: CASSLRLAGVREQFF. The DNA of the CDR3 is TGTGCCAGCAGTCTCCGACTAGCGGGAGTTCGGGAGCAGTTCTTC.

The genes are TRBV28 and TRBJ2-3, with D possibly being TRBD1 or TRBD2 (5 bases each). Trimming cost V 5 bases and J 6 bases, with 21 bases left between them. In germline, CDR1 is MDHEN, CDR2 SYDVKM. The CDR3 length is 16 residues. The CDR3 DNA is TGTGCCAGCAGTGGAATAGGGACGGACCTTCGGGATACGCAGTATTTT. Protein sequence: CASSGIGTDLRDTQYF.

This chain links TRBV2 with TRBJ1-1, with D possibly matching TRBD1 (6 bases). The V gene's germline CDR1 is SNHLY and CDR2 FYNNEI. The CDR3 length is 15 residues. Trimming pared 7 bases from V and 0 bases from J, leaving 15 bases between. CDR3 in amino acids: CASNVVAGVNTEAFF. In nucleotides, the CDR3 is TGTGCCAGCAACGTGGTTGCAGGGGTGAACACTGAAGCTTTCTTT. The full variable domain, completed using reference TRBV2 and TRBJ1-1, is EPEVTQTPSHQVTQMGQEVILRCVPISNHLYFYWYRQILGQKVEFLVSFYNNEISEKSEIFDDQFSVERPDGSNFTLKIRSTKLEDSAMYFCASNVVAGVNTEAFFGQGTRLTVV.

The table lists this clonotype with a few counts. This chain uses TRBV4-1 with TRBJ2-1; TRBD1 matches at 10 bases. Germline V gene lookup returns CDR1 MGHRA and CDR2 YSYEKL. The J segment lost 5 bases and the V segment lost 3 bases, leaving 7 bases of the junction unmatched. The CDR3 spans 16 residues. CDR3 nucleotides: TGCGCCAGCAGCCAGACCGGGACAGGGGAGCACAATGAGCAGTTCTTC. Translating it yields CASSQTGTGEHNEQFF.

This clonotype came up a few times. The V and J genes are TRBV7-8 and TRBJ1-5; 10 bases are shared with TRBD1. The CDR3 is made up of 16 amino acids. V shed 1 base, J shed 2 bases, and the junction held 2 bases outside the gene matches. CDR1 and CDR2 from the germline V gene are SGHVS and FQNEAQ. CDR3 nucleotide sequence: TGTGCCAGCAGCTTAGAGGGACAGGGGCGCAATCAGCCCCAGCATTTT. It translates to CASSLEGQGRNQPQHF.

The table lists this clonotype with a few counts. The gene calls are TRBV20-1 and TRBJ1-2; TRBD1 matches 8 bases. V lost 5 bases to trimming and J lost 4 bases; unmatched junction nucleotides: 6. This CDR3 has 13 amino acids. Per germline, CDR1 DFQATT and CDR2 SNEGSKA (reference sequence). Written as DNA, the CDR3 is TGCAGTGCTGATCGTACAGGGGGCTATGGCTACACCTTC. Translated, it gives CSADRTGGYGYTF.

The V call is TRBV10-3, the J call TRBJ2-4, with TRBD2 as a possible D gene (5 bases). Germline V CDR1 and CDR2: ENHRY, SYGVKD. The CDR3 spans 12 residues. V lost 10 bases, J lost 9 bases, and 16 bases lay in between. CDR3: CATRALDSIQYF. The CDR3 DNA follows: TGTGCCACGCGGGCGCTTGATTCCATTCAGTACTTC.

This clonotype was detected only a few times. A read error may account for a junction end that differs from germline. V usage is TRBV28 and J usage is TRBJ2-3; 7 bases line up with TRBD2. The CDR3 has 16 residues. Germline loops: CDR1 MDHEN, CDR2 SYDVKM. The CDR3 DNA follows: TGTGCCAGCAGTCCCCCCCTCGCGGGAGTCACAGATGCGCAGTATTTT. The encoded protein is CASSPPLAGVTDAQYF. The whole variable domain, filled in from reference TRBV28 and TRBJ2-3, reads DVKVTQSSRYLVKRTGEKVFLECVQDMDHENMFWYRQDPGLGLRLIYFSYDVKMKEKGDIPEGYSVSREKKERFSLILESASTNQTSMYLCASSPPLAGVTDAQYFGPGTRLTVL.

As DNA, the CDR3 is TGTGCCAGCAGTTTACGGTTCCAGAATACCGATGAGCAGTTCTTC. Translating gives CASSLRFQNTDEQFF. The chain is built from TRBV12-3 or TRBV12-4 and TRBJ2-1; the D is unclear. Trimming took 2 bases from V and 8 from J, leaving 16 bases between them. This CDR3 has 15 residues.

This clonotype was seen only a few times. The CDR3 here is CASSQDRADTEAFF. CDR3 DNA: TGCGCCAGCAGCCAAGATCGTGCGGACACTGAAGCTTTCTTT. This chain uses TRBV4-3 with TRBJ1-1; unclear D gene. The germline V gene has CDR1 LGHNA and CDR2 YSLEER. The CDR3 consists of 14 residues. Trimming cost V 0 bases and J 3 bases, with 8 bases left between them.

The table lists this clonotype with a few counts. The junction and the germline gene differ at one end; a read error may be behind it. V is TRBV11-2 and J is TRBJ1-1; D not certain. CDR1 and CDR2 from the germline V gene are SGHAT and FQNNGV. The CDR3 runs 13 residues. CDR3 residues: CASSPDLYTEVFF. The CDR3 DNA reads TGTGCCAGCAGCCCGGACTTGTACACTGAAGTTTTCTTT.